Reported below is one T cell receptor beta chain. Universal primer sites and UMIs were introduced during 5'RACE template-switching synthesis of TCR cDNA. TCRdb independently ran MiXCR on the 5' RACE reads; one entry per CDR3 protein. The sample carries approximately 330,000 distinct CDR3 sequences, around 13% recorded once. This CDR3 spans 16 amino acids. Trimming pared 1 base from V and 0 bases from J, leaving 7 bases between. This sample is drawn from a study of T cells after yellow fever vaccination. Sequencing was performed on CD4+ T cells sorted from PBMCs, taken 15 days after the yellow fever booster vaccination. The source is a man between 18 and 29 years old who received the YFV17D yellow fever vaccine. This chain links TRBV12-3 or TRBV12-4 with TRBJ1-6; D may be TRBD1 (5 bases). The CDR3 nucleotides read TGTGCCAGCAGTTTAGGGGGCCACTCCTATAATTCACCCCTCCACTTT. This encodes CASSLGGHSYNSPLHF.